This entry lists 7 T cell receptor beta chains sequenced from one sample in a study of cytomegalovirus exposure and HLA in healthy donors. This table comes from immunoSEQ multiplex PCR, and its TCRdb copy is limited to in-frame clones, with some not included. Seen here are around 61,000 clones, more than 80% observed once, and the top ten hold 0.9% to 1.4%. Sample: PBMCs. The origin of the receptors is a man aged 18 to 30 in good health and CMV-seronegative.

The chain links TRBV27 to TRBJ2-2; 12 bases are a match to TRBD2. CDR3 length: 15 amino acids. V shed 5 bases and J 5 bases; nucleotides not matched to a gene: 3. The V gene's germline CDR1 is MNHEY and CDR2 SMNVEV (reference sequence). The CDR3 protein is CASSPLAGGTGELFF. The CDR3 DNA follows: TGTGCCAGCAGTCCTCTAGCGGGAGGGACCGGGGAGCTGTTTTTT.

The chain joins TRBV7-2 to TRBJ2-3, with D tentatively TRBD2 (6 bases). The CDR3 extends over 14 amino acids. The germline CDR1 and CDR2 sequences are SGHTA and FQGNSA. Between the trimmed V and J ends, which lost 4 bases and 4 bases, there was a span of 12 bases. CDR3 residues: CASSSGGSSDTQYF. As DNA, the CDR3 is TGTGCCAGCAGCTCTGGAGGGTCGTCAGATACGCAGTATTTT.

This chain uses TRBV28 with TRBJ1-4; D is uncertain. Germline-derived CDR1 and CDR2 are MDHEN and SYDVKM. The length of the CDR3 is 15 residues. Trimming removed 6 bases at V and 8 bases at J, with 19 bases between. The DNA of the CDR3 is TGTGCCAGCAGCACGCCGGGAACCCGCGGGGAAAAACTGTTTTTT. Encoded protein: CASSTPGTRGEKLFF.

V usage is TRBV5-1 and J usage is TRBJ2-7, with TRBD2 matching over 11 bases. CDR3 length: 17 amino acids. J lost 6 bases, V lost 3 bases, and 14 bases had no gene match. CDR1 SGHRS and CDR2 YFSETQ come from the germline V gene. The CDR3 nucleotides are TGCGCCAGCAGCTCCGCACCTGAGACTAGCGGGACAGCCGAGCAGTACTTC. Its protein product is CASSSAPETSGTAEQYF.

The rearrangement links TRBV5-6 to TRBJ2-1, with TRBD2 matching over 14 bases. The CDR3 length is 17 residues. J gave up 7 bases and V 3 bases, and 9 bases lay outside the gene matches. CDR1 is SGHDT and CDR2 is YYEEEE in the germline V gene. The CDR3 DNA reads as TGTGCCAGCAGCTCGGGACTAGCGGGAGCGGGTTATAATGAGCAGTTCTTC. The encoded protein is CASSSGLAGAGYNEQFF.

The rearrangement links TRBV28 to TRBJ1-3; 7 nucleotides agree with TRBD1. J gave up 4 bases and V 7 bases, and 10 bases lay outside the gene matches. Germline CDR1 and CDR2: MDHEN and SYDVKM. CDR3 length: 15 amino acids. In DNA, the CDR3 is TGTGCCAGCAACCGGCTACAGGGGTCAGGAAACACCATATATTTT. Its translation is CASNRLQGSGNTIYF.

This chain links TRBV7-9 with TRBJ1-5, with 7 bases lining up with TRBD1. V lost 3 bases and J lost 3; bases outside the gene matches: 5. Germline-derived CDR1 and CDR2 are SEHNR and FQNEAQ (reference sequence). The CDR3 consists of 15 residues. CDR3 loop: CASSFTGQFNQPQHF. In DNA form, the CDR3 reads TGTGCCAGCAGCTTTACGGGACAGTTCAATCAGCCCCAGCATTTT.